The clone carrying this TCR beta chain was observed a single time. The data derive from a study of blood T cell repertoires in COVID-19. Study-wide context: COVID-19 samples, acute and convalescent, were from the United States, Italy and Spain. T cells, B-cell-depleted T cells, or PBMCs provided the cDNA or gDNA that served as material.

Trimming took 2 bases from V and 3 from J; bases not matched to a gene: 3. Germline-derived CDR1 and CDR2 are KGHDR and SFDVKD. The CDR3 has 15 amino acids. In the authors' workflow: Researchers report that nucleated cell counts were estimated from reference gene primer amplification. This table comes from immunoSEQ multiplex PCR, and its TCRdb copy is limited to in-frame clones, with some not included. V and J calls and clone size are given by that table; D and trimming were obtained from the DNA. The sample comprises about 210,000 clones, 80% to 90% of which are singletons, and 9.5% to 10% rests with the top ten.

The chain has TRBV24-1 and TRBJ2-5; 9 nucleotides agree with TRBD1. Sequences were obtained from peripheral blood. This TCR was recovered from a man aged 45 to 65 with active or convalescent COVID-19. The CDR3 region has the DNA TGTGCCACCAGTGATTCAAGGACAGGGGAAGAGACCCAGTACTTC. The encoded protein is CATSDSRTGEETQYF.